The sequence of this T cell receptor (beta chain) was determined in a study of T cell responses to AZD1222 COVID-19 vaccine. General observations from the study: Spike-wide coverage was observed for vaccine-associated CD4 TCRs, with dominant responses at 160-218 and 743-854. Vaccination with two AZD1222 doses was followed by a rise in Spike-specific TCR breadth and depth. Just five or six AZD1222 recipients were seropositive at baseline. Repertoires were obtained solely post-peak T cell response.

Points on this clone: Antigen unknown.

Clones were read by immunoSEQ multiplex PCR, and TCRdb kept only the in-frame ones, dropping some. Found here are around 150,000 clones, roughly 90% of them singletons; the top ten hold 4% to 5.5%. Between the trimmed V and J ends, which lost 4 bases and 0 bases, there was a span of 14 bases. The CDR3 is made up of 16 amino acids. The germline CDR1 and CDR2 sequences are SGDLS and YYNGEE. The V call is TRBV9, the J call TRBJ1-3; D remains ambiguous. This TCR was recovered from an adult who received the AZD1222 COVID-19 vaccine. The sample consisted of peripheral blood, taken 28 days after the second AZD1222 dose. CDR3 DNA: TGTGCCAGCAGCCCCTCACCCGGCCCCTCTGGAAACACCATATATTTT. It specifies CASSPSPGPSGNTIYF.